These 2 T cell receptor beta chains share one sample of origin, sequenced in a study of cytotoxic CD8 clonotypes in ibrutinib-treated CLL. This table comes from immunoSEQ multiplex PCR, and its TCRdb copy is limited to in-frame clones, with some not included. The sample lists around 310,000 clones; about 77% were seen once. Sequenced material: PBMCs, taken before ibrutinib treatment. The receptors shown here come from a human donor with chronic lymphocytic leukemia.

CDR3 protein: CAISSADVGYNEQFF. CDR3 DNA sequence: TGTGCCATCAGCTCAGCGGACGTCGGGTACAATGAGCAGTTCTTC. The rearrangement joins TRBV10-3 to TRBJ2-1; perhaps TRBD2 as D (5 bases). The germline V and J ends were trimmed by 6 bases and 4 bases, with 16 bases remaining between them. Germline V gives CDR1 ENHRY, CDR2 SYGVKD. The CDR3 is made up of 15 amino acids.

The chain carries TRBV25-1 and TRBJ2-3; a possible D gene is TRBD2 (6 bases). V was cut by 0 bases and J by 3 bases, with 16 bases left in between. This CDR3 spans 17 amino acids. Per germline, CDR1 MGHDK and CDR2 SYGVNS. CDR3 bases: TGTGCCAGCAGTGAATATGGCTTGGGGGGAACTACAGATACGCAGTATTTT. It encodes CASSEYGLGGTTDTQYF. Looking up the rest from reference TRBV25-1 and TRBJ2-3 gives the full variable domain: EADIYQTPRYLVIGTGKKITLECSQTMGHDKMYWYQQDPGMELHLIHYSYGVNSTEKGDLSSESTVSRIRTEHFPLTLESARPSHTSQYLCASSEYGLGGTTDTQYFGPGTRLTVL.